The subject of this entry is one T cell receptor (beta chain). One end of the junction fails to match germline, which may point to a read error. The CDR3 is 17 amino acids. Germline loops: CDR1 SGHAT, CDR2 FQNNGV. The data stem from a study of T cell changes during pregnancy in multiple sclerosis. TCRdb keeps only in-frame clones here, not all; method: immunoSEQ multiplex PCR. The data show 85,000 to 120,000 clones, with under 95% seen just once and around 1.6% held by the top ten. The rearrangement uses TRBV11-2 and TRBJ1-1; 10 nucleotides match TRBD1. The material sequenced was peripheral blood, taken before pregnancy. The origin of this receptor is a female donor with multiple sclerosis, enrolled in a pregnancy study. The CDR3 spells CASSLGQGLDYDTEVFF. CDR3 nucleotide sequence: TGTGCCAGCAGCCTGGGACAGGGGTTGGATTACGACACTGAAGTTTTCTTT.